One sample yielded the 21 T cell receptor beta chains listed below, sequenced in a study of metastatic and nonmetastatic thyroid tumors. TCRdb redid the clone calls on the PCR reads using MiXCR. This table has 9,000 to 13,000 clones, more than 25% appearing once. Ahead of thyroid surgery, no patient had received treatment of any kind. The sample consisted of tumor tissue. The source is a female donor with papillary thyroid cancer or a benign thyroid nodule (not recorded which). Some clones in this sample may be carry-over from other donors' samples.

The CDR3 coding sequence is TGTGCCAGCTCACCAGGGCAGCATTCACCCCTCCACTTT. Translated, it gives CASSPGQHSPLHF. The chain employs TRBV18 and TRBJ1-6; D is unclear. The V gene's germline CDR1 is KGHSH and CDR2 LQKENI. This CDR3 contains 13 residues. Trimming pared 2 bases from V and 8 bases from J, leaving 7 bases between.

The chain combines TRBV11-2 with TRBJ2-3; D ambiguous. Between the trimmed V and J ends, which lost 3 bases and 2 bases, there was a span of 6 bases. Per germline, CDR1 SGHAT and CDR2 FQNNGV. This CDR3 contains 13 residues. The CDR3 spells CASSFVPTDTQYF. The CDR3 DNA reads TGTGCCAGCAGCTTCGTCCCCACAGATACGCAGTATTTT.

By sample fraction, this clone is medium-sized. V gene TRBV29-1 combines with J gene TRBJ2-7; tentatively, D is TRBD1 (6 bases). This CDR3 has 13 residues. From germline, CDR1 is SQVTM and CDR2 ANQGSEA. V was pared by 4 bases and J by 2 bases, with 12 bases between. The CDR3 here is CSVAPGHPYEQYF. CDR3 in DNA: TGCAGCGTTGCCCCGGGACACCCCTACGAGCAGTACTTC.

The chain uses TRBV20-1 and TRBJ1-2, with no clear D. V gave up 3 bases and J gave up 8 bases, with 19 bases separating them. Looked up from germline, CDR1 is DFQATT and CDR2 is SNEGSKA (reference sequence). This CDR3 comprises 14 residues. The CDR3 nucleotides read TGCAGTGCTAGGCCCCCCTACAGTCCCAACGGCTACACCTTC. Residues: CSARPPYSPNGYTF.

This clone was seen more than once but under ten times. For the CDR3, the DNA is TGTGCCATCAGTGCGGAGGGGGAGACCCAGTACTTC. Residues: CAISAEGETQYF. V usage is TRBV7-3 and J usage is TRBJ2-5, with a possible D match to TRBD2 (6 bases). The germline CDR1 and CDR2 sequences are SGHTA and FQGTGA. Trimming cost V 10 bases and J 5 bases, with 14 bases left between them. The CDR3 has 12 amino acids. Full variable domain (rest looked up from reference TRBV7-3 and TRBJ2-5): GAGVSQTPSNKVTEKGKYVELRCDPISGHTALYWYRQSLGQGPEFLIYFQGTGAADDSGLPNDRFFAVRPEGSVSTLKIQRTERGDSAVYLCAISAEGETQYFGPGTRLLVL.

By frequency in the sample, this clone is medium-sized. The chain combines TRBV6-4 with TRBJ2-5; no firm D call. The CDR3 has 10 amino acids. Germline lookup yields CDR1 MRHNA and CDR2 SNTAGT. With 3 bases removed from V and 4 bases from J, the gap between germline ends came to 0 bases. CDR3 residues: CASSEETQYF. The DNA for the CDR3 is TGTGCCAGCAGTGAAGAGACCCAGTACTTC.

In its sample, this clone ranks as medium-sized. The gene calls are TRBV6-5 and TRBJ2-2; D tentatively reads TRBD1 or TRBD2 (6 bases each). CDR1 is MNHEY, CDR2 SVGAGI, per germline. Trimming cost V 2 bases and J 4 bases, with 11 bases left between them. The CDR3 length is 15 residues. DNA for the CDR3: TGTGCCAGCAGTTACCAACAGGGAGGCACCGGGGAGCTGTTTTTT. This encodes CASSYQQGGTGELFF.

This clone was observed a single time. A much larger clone lies one base from this, so it may be a read error. The gene calls are TRBV20-1 and TRBJ1-1; TRBD1 might be the D (6 bases). With 8 bases removed from V and 0 bases from J, the gap between germline ends came to 13 bases. The CDR3 loop spans 13 amino acids. Germline assignment: CDR1 DFQATT and CDR2 SNEGSKA (reference sequence). CDR3 in amino acids: CSTTQGMNTEAFF. The CDR3 coding sequence is TGCAGTACTACACAGGGCATGAACACTGAAGCTTTCTTT.

This clone was counted only a few times. The chain is built from TRBV7-3 and TRBJ2-7, with 9 bases identical to TRBD1. This CDR3 contains 14 residues. V lost 3 bases and J lost 5; bases outside the gene matches: 5. The V gene's germline CDR1 is SGHTA and CDR2 FQGTGA. The CDR3 here is CASSLGGQGHEQYF. CDR3 in DNA: TGTGCCAGCAGCTTGGGGGGACAGGGCCACGAGCAGTACTTC. The whole variable domain, filled in from reference TRBV7-3 and TRBJ2-7, reads GAGVSQTPSNKVTEKGKYVELRCDPISGHTALYWYRQSLGQGPEFLIYFQGTGAADDSGLPNDRFFAVRPEGSVSTLKIQRTERGDSAVYLCASSLGGQGHEQYFGPGTRLTVT.

By share, this clone counts as medium-sized. The chain links TRBV3-1 to TRBJ1-2; TRBD1 aligns across 7 bases. The ends lost 0 bases at V and 8 bases at J; junction bases unmatched: 9. The CDR3 runs 15 residues. In germline, CDR1 is LGHDT, CDR2 YNNKEL (reference sequence). The CDR3 sequence is CASSQDILTGHGYTF. DNA for the CDR3: TGTGCCAGCAGCCAAGACATTCTGACAGGGCACGGCTACACCTTC.

Points on this clone: The germline gene is not matched at one end of the junction; a read error may be the cause. The chain has TRBV20-1 and TRBJ1-1; 7 nucleotides line up with TRBD1. This CDR3 is 15 amino acids long. Germline values: CDR1 DFQATT, CDR2 SNEGSKA (reference sequence). The CDR3 loop reads CSARDPGQMNTQAFF. The CDR3 nucleotides read TGCAGTGCTAGAGATCCGGGACAGATGAACACTCAAGCTTTCTTT.

By share, this clone counts as medium-sized. The V call is TRBV25-1, the J call TRBJ1-6, with D maybe TRBD1 (6 bases). There are 17 residues in the CDR3. The V gene lost 5 bases and the J gene lost 0 bases, with 14 bases spanning the gap. Per the germline V gene, CDR1 is MGHDK and CDR2 is SYGVNS. This CDR3 reads CASSQGPVGSYNSPLHF. The CDR3 DNA sequence: TGTGCCAGCAGTCAGGGGCCAGTCGGCTCCTATAATTCACCCCTCCACTTT.

The rearrangement links TRBV28 to TRBJ2-7; D is ambiguous. The CDR3 sequence is 14 residues long. Between the trimmed V and J ends, which lost 6 bases and 0 bases, there was a span of 12 bases. Per germline, CDR1 MDHEN and CDR2 SYDVKM. CDR3 region: CASSPDPLSYEQYF. The CDR3 DNA reads TGTGCCAGCAGCCCCGACCCTCTCTCCTACGAGCAGTACTTC.

At least ten counts were recorded for this clone. With a much larger clone just one base away, this may be a read error. The chain recombines TRBV4-1 with TRBJ1-5; tentatively, D is TRBD1 (5 bases). The V gene's germline CDR1 is MGHRA and CDR2 YSYEKL. The CDR3 has 16 amino acids. The CDR3 DNA reads TGCGCCAGCAGCCAAGGACTGACAGAACGGGATCAGCCCCGGCATTTT. Translating it yields CASSQGLTERDQPRHF.

The J gene is TRBJ2-5, the V gene TRBV20-1; D perhaps matches TRBD2 (6 bases). Trimming removed 4 bases from V and 5 bases from J, with 26 bases in between. CDR1 is DFQATT and CDR2 is SNEGSKA in the germline V gene (reference sequence). The CDR3 sequence is 17 residues long. The CDR3 DNA reads TGCAGTGCTACCCCCTTCGGGAGCTTCGCGTTTTGGGAGACCCAGTACTTC. As protein: CSATPFGSFAFWETQYF.

The rearrangement joins TRBV24-1 to TRBJ2-1, with D maybe TRBD2 (5 bases). The CDR3 has 13 residues. Germline V gives CDR1 KGHDR, CDR2 SFDVKD. V shed 9 bases and J shed 0 bases, with 8 bases lying between them. CDR3 region: CATGGYSYNEQFF. CDR3 in DNA: TGTGCCACCGGAGGCTACTCCTACAATGAGCAGTTCTTC.

The gene calls are TRBV6-1 and TRBJ2-7, with 8 bases identical to TRBD1. Germline CDR1 is MNHNS and CDR2 is SASEGT. The CDR3 runs 14 residues. V dropped 5 bases and J dropped 2; count of bases not matched to a gene: 5. CDR3 sequence reads: CASSPDRAPYEQYF. CDR3 DNA sequence: TGTGCCAGCAGTCCGGACAGGGCTCCCTACGAGCAGTACTTC.

The rearrangement links TRBV19 to TRBJ2-1; D could derive from TRBD1 or TRBD2 (6 bases each). This CDR3 spans 14 amino acids. Germline V gene sequence: CDR1 LNHDA, CDR2 SQIVND (reference sequence). Trimming left V 8 bases short and J 6 bases short, with 17 bases between. The chain's CDR3 is CASRERGRPNEQFF. The CDR3 region has the DNA TGTGCCAGTCGGGAGAGGGGGAGGCCCAATGAGCAGTTCTTC.

This clone was counted only a few times. V usage is TRBV12-3 or TRBV12-4 and J usage is TRBJ2-1; TRBD2 aligns across 11 bases. The length of the CDR3 is 15 residues. With V trimmed by 5 bases and J by 12 bases, 12 bases remained unmatched. The CDR3 spells CASSHGTSGFRGQFF. CDR3 sequence (DNA): TGTGCCAGCAGTCACGGGACTAGCGGTTTTAGGGGGCAGTTCTTC.

This clone is medium-sized. CDR3 in DNA: TGTGCCAGCAAGTTGTCCCTGGGGAATGAAAAACTGTTTTTT. Translating gives CASKLSLGNEKLFF. V gene TRBV28 combines with J gene TRBJ1-4; D unresolved. Trimming pared 7 bases from V and 5 bases from J, leaving 14 bases between. This CDR3 is built from 14 residues. Germline V gene data show CDR1 as MDHEN and CDR2 as SYDVKM.

The V call is TRBV5-1, the J call TRBJ1-1; D is ambiguous. The length of the CDR3 is 14 residues. Germline V gene data show CDR1 as SGHRS and CDR2 as YFSETQ. V was cut by 0 bases and J by 1 base, with 7 bases left in between. The CDR3, as DNA: TGCGCCAGCAGCTTGGATGCGCAGAACACTGAAGCTTTCTTT. Protein sequence: CASSLDAQNTEAFF.